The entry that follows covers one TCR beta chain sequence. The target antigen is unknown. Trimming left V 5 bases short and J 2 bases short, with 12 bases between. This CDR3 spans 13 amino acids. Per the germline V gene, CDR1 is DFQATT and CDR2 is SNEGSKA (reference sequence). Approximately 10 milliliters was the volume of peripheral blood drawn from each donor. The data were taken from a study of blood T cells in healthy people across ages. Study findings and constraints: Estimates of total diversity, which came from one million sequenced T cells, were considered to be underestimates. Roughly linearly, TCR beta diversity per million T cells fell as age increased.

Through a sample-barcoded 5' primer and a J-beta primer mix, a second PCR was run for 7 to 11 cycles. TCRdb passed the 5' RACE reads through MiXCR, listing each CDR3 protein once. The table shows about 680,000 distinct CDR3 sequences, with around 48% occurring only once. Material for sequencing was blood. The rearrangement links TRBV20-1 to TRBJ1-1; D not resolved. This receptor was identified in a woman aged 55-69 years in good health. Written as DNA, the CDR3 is TGCAGTGCTCCGGACCCGCCTAACACTGAAGCTTTCTTT. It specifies CSAPDPPNTEAFF.